The 13 T cell receptor beta chains below were found in one sample sequenced in a study of T cell responses to AZD1222 COVID-19 vaccine (dated by TCRdb to about 2021). The method behind the library was the immunoSEQ multiplex PCR assay. What TCRdb holds here is the immuneACCESS table cut down to in-frame rearrangements. Part of the clones is not present; checked against another copy, under half of the missing clones reflect an unresolved V gene, and the others are unexplained. The sample data list 85,000 to 130,000 clones, and 88% of these were observed just once. Around 9% of the sample is taken by the ten largest. This specimen's time point label, per the study, means: baseline before first vaccination. This sample comprised peripheral blood, obtained on day 0 of AZD1222 vaccination. These receptors were taken from an adult in good health.

DNA of the CDR3: TGTGCCAGATCACAGGTGAACACTGAAGCTTTCTTT. Translating gives CARSQVNTEAFF. V and J are TRBV2 and TRBJ1-1; perhaps TRBD1 as D (5 bases). The CDR3 consists of 12 residues. V was cut by 9 bases and J by 0 bases, with 8 bases left in between. Per the germline V gene, CDR1 is SNHLY and CDR2 is FYNNEI.

This rearrangement joins TRBV11-3 to TRBJ2-1; D is ambiguous. Trimming shortened V by 0 bases and J by 6 bases, and 9 bases separated the two germline ends. The germline V gene has CDR1 SGHNT and CDR2 YENEEA. The CDR3 length is 14 residues. The CDR3 bases are TGTGCCAGCAGCTTAGAAGGCTCGCGCAATGAGCAGTTCTTC. Translation: CASSLEGSRNEQFF.

The chain employs TRBV28 and TRBJ2-7, with unresolved D. Germline loops: CDR1 MDHEN, CDR2 SYDVKM. The CDR3 length is 16 residues. Trimming shortened V by 4 bases and J by 4 bases, and 20 bases separated the two germline ends. The CDR3 here is CASSSPEESRRYEQYF. The CDR3 DNA is TGTGCCAGCAGTTCCCCTGAGGAGTCGAGGAGATACGAGCAGTACTTC.

The rearrangement links TRBV27 to TRBJ1-2; 10 nucleotides agree with TRBD1. Trimming at V came to 6 bases and at J to 6 bases, leaving 13 bases not matched to a gene. Looked up from germline, CDR1 is MNHEY and CDR2 is SMNVEV (reference sequence). The CDR3 has 16 amino acids. The CDR3 region has the DNA TGTGCCAGCAGCCCAGTCGGGGACAGGGGTATGAATGGCTACACCTTC. This encodes CASSPVGDRGMNGYTF.

The CDR3 sequence is CASSQVNVGELFF. CDR3 coding DNA: TGCGCCAGCAGCCAGGTCAACGTCGGGGAGCTGTTTTTT. The chain is built from TRBV4-3 and TRBJ2-2; unclear D gene. Trimming shortened V by 3 bases and J by 7 bases, and 9 bases separated the two germline ends. The CDR3 consists of 13 residues. CDR1 is LGHNA, CDR2 YSLEER, per germline.

In its sample, this clone was seen a few times. The chain employs TRBV2 and TRBJ2-1; 7 bases are a match to TRBD1. This CDR3 region has 13 residues. V dropped 5 bases and J dropped 5; count of bases not matched to a gene: 3. Germline CDR1 SNHLY, CDR2 FYNNEI. CDR3 coding DNA: TGTGCCAGCAGTCCTGACAGGGACAATGAGCAGTTCTTC. Protein: CASSPDRDNEQFF.

The chain uses TRBV5-4 and TRBJ1-1; maybe TRBD1 (6 bases). This CDR3 comprises 15 residues. V lost 4 bases and J 0 bases, leaving 13 bases between the germline ends. The germline V gene encodes CDR1 SGHNT and CDR2 YYREEE (reference sequence). The CDR3, as DNA: TGTGCCAGCAGCCCTCTAGGACAGATGAACACTGAAGCTTTCTTT. It translates to CASSPLGQMNTEAFF.

The chain employs TRBV7-8 and TRBJ2-5, with 12 nucleotides matching TRBD1. The junction had 7 bases not matched to a gene; V was cut back by 7 bases and J by 4 bases. Per the germline V gene, CDR1 is SGHVS and CDR2 is FQNEAQ. The CDR3 has 15 amino acids. For the CDR3, the DNA is TGTGCCAGCATCTCGGGGACAGGGGGCGGAGAGACCCAGTACTTC. As protein: CASISGTGGGETQYF.

The rearrangement joins TRBV28 to TRBJ1-5; TRBD1 might be the D (5 bases). Deletions cut 6 bases from V and 0 bases from J, with 15 bases between. Germline-derived CDR1 and CDR2 are MDHEN and SYDVKM. The CDR3 runs to 16 residues. The DNA for the CDR3 is TGTGCCAGCAGCCCAAGCGGGGGGTATAGCAATCAGCCCCAGCATTTT. It translates to CASSPSGGYSNQPQHF. The full variable domain, in which reference TRBV28 and TRBJ1-5 provide the parts outside the CDR3, is DVKVTQSSRYLVKRTGEKVFLECVQDMDHENMFWYRQDPGLGLRLIYFSYDVKMKEKGDIPEGYSVSREKKERFSLILESASTNQTSMYLCASSPSGGYSNQPQHFGDGTRLSIL.

CDR3 amino acids: CASSSGSGESQPQHF. The DNA of the CDR3 is TGTGCCAGCAGTTCTGGATCAGGGGAGAGTCAGCCCCAGCATTTT. This chain connects TRBV6-2 or TRBV6-3 to TRBJ1-5, with a weak D call TRBD1 (6 bases). V was shortened by 4 bases and J by 6 bases, with 16 bases between the two germline ends. The CDR3 loop spans 15 amino acids. Germline V gene data show CDR1 as MNHEY and CDR2 as SVGEGT.

This rearrangement joins TRBV4-3 to TRBJ1-5; D unclear. Trimming shortened V by 5 bases and J by 1 base, and 9 bases separated the two germline ends. Germline CDR1 and CDR2: LGHNA and YSLEER. The CDR3 is 14 amino acids. The CDR3 region is CASSFDGSNQPQHF. Here the CDR3 DNA reads TGCGCCAGCAGCTTTGACGGGAGCAATCAGCCCCAGCATTTT.

The V gene is TRBV6-5, the J gene TRBJ2-7, with D perhaps being TRBD1 or TRBD2 (5 bases each). The CDR3 is 12 amino acids. Trimming pared 6 bases from V and 4 bases from J, leaving 10 bases between. Germline V gene data show CDR1 as MNHEY and CDR2 as SVGAGI. CDR3 protein: CASSGDLYEQYF. CDR3 DNA sequence: TGTGCCAGCAGCGGGGACCTGTACGAGCAGTACTTC.

V gene TRBV23-1 combines with J gene TRBJ1-5; D gene unclear. TRBV23-1 is an ORF; its function is uncertain. V was trimmed by 4 bases and J by 5 bases, leaving 15 bases between them. The CDR3 is 15 residues long. The CDR3 is CASSRTHNPHQPQHF. CDR3 nucleotide sequence: TGCGCCAGCAGTCGAACACACAACCCCCATCAGCCCCAGCATTTT.